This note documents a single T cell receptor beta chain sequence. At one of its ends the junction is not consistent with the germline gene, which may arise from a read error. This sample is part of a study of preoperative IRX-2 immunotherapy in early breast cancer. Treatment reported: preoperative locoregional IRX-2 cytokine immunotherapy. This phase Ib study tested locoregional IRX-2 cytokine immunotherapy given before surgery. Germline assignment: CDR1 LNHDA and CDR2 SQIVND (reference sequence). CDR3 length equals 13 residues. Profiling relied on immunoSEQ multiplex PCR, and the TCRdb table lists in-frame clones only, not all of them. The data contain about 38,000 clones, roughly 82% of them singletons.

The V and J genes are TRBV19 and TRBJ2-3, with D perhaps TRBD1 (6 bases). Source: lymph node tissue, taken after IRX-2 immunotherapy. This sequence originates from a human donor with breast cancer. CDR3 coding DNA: TGTGCCAGTAGTCCTAGCCGGGACACTGGAGTGCTCTTT. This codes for CASSPSRDTGVLF. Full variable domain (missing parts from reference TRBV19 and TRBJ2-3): DGGITQSPKYLFRKEGQNVTLSCEQNLNHDAMYWYRQDPGQGLRLIYYSQIVNDFQKGDIAEGYSVSREKKESFPLTVTSAQKNPTAFYLCASSPSRDTGVLFGPGTRLTVL.